This T cell receptor (beta chain) was captured by sequencing in a study of molecular identifiers for immune sequencing clone quantification. Study in general: Naive CD8 cell RNA, from approximately 20,000 or 100,000 cells, was split five ways in replicates, with four sequenced.

The sample holds many counts of this clonotype. Its specificity is not known. Per germline, CDR1 SNHLY and CDR2 FYNNEI. The CDR3 has 15 residues. The ends were cut back, 8 bases at V and 0 bases at J, with 14 bases in the middle. Study-level results: Among effectors, clones above 20 RNA copies held over 98% of molecules; among naive cells, under 1%.

TCRdb re-derived calls from the PCR reads in MiXCR, one entry per CDR3 protein. The repertoire includes some 650,000 distinct CDR3 sequences, roughly 21% of them detected once, and 0.85% to 0.9% sits in the top ten. Construction of naive CD8 libraries employed 20,000 to 1,000,000 sorted cells together with 10%, 30% or 50% RNA. Naive CD8 T cells were sorted, and the gate applied was CD8+CD4-CCR7+CD45RA+. This sequence joins TRBV2 and TRBJ2-1; possible D gene TRBD2, 7 bases. This TCR was recovered from a human donor in good health. Some libraries in this study had Jurkat cell RNA spiked in. Material: naive CD8+ T cells from blood, with Jurkat cell RNA spiked in. Noted subset: FACS-sorted CD8+CD4-CCR7+CD45RA+ naive T cells. CDR3 amino acids: CASLREDSSYNEQFF. CDR3 in DNA: TGTGCCAGCCTCCGGGAGGACAGCTCCTACAATGAGCAGTTCTTC.